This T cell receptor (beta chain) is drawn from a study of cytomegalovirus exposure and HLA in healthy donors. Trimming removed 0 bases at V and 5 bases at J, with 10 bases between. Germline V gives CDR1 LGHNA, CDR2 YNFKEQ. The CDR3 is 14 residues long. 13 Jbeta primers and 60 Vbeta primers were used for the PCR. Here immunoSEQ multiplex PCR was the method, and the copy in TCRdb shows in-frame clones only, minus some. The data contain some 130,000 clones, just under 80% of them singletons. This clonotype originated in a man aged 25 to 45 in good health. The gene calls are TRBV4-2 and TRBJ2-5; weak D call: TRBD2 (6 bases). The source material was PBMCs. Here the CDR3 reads CASSQDGGKETQYF. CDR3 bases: TGTGCCAGCAGCCAAGACGGGGGTAAGGAGACCCAGTACTTC.